Given below is one T cell receptor beta chain in context. Its target is unknown. The source of the sample is a study of identical twins. General study points: Models, which agreed with sharing between unrelated individuals, nonetheless underestimated the out-of-frame TCR alpha sharing seen in monozygotic twins.

TCRdb processed the 5' RACE reads anew with MiXCR; each CDR3 protein has one entry. Among 500,000 or so distinct CDR3 sequences, approximately 15% were seen once, and the ten largest hold more than 0.8%. The CDR3 runs to 16 residues. V lost 0 bases and J lost 6, with 17 bases in between. Germline values: CDR1 SGHRS, CDR2 YFSETQ. A further study also used this sample, focusing on yellow fever vaccine responses in identical twins.

This clonotype was sampled from a woman between 18 and 30 years old in good health. Sequences were obtained from CD4+ T cells sorted from blood. This chain links TRBV5-1 with TRBJ2-3, with D possibly being TRBD1 (6 bases). CDR3 in DNA: TGCGCCAGCAGCTTGGGACGAGCCACGCAGGGGGATACGCAGTATTTT. It codes for CASSLGRATQGDTQYF.